This T cell receptor (beta chain) came from a study of blood T cells in healthy people across ages. The wider study: Template switching caught about one barcoded beta molecule for each two T cells. Study outcomes and limitations: Higher diversity, along with more naive CD4+ cells, distinguished long-lived donors from aged donors.

Alongside a J-beta primer mix, a sample-barcoded 5' primer served in a second PCR lasting roughly 7 to 11 cycles. Every cDNA molecule bore a tag from a template-switch adaptor containing 12 random nucleotides. TCRdb processed the 5' RACE reads anew with MiXCR; each CDR3 protein has one entry. The sample shows 650,000 to 1,000,000 distinct CDR3 sequences, around 45% of them seen only once. This clonotype was detected only a few times. The antigen is unknown. Germline CDR1 and CDR2: DFQATT and SNEGSKA (reference sequence). CDR3 length: 13 residues. Trimming stripped 3 bases from V and 1 base from J, with 9 bases between.

The TCR was taken from an elderly man in good health. Sample: blood. The V and J genes are TRBV20-1 and TRBJ1-1; no firm D call. The CDR3 DNA is TGCAGTGCTAGGTGGGGAGGGAACACTGAAGCTTTCTTT. The encoded protein is CSARWGGNTEAFF.